This T cell receptor beta chain was observed in a study of blood T cells in healthy people across ages. The study's findings and limits: In the absence of known donor CMV status, changes in expanded clonotypes were possibly confounded. Naive CD4+ cell counts and diversity both ran higher in long-lived than in aged donors. Considered underestimates were the diversity estimates obtained from one million T cells.

Combining a sample-barcoded 5' primer with a J-beta primer mix, a second PCR ran for roughly 7 to 12 cycles. Every molecule of cDNA carried a tag from a template-switch adaptor with 12 random nucleotides. TCRdb reprocessed the 5' RACE reads via MiXCR and lists one record per CDR3 protein. The data show 850,000 to 1,300,000 distinct CDR3 sequences, with more than 35% seen just once and over 15% held by the top ten. The CDR3 is 18 amino acids. Germline V lookup: CDR1 SGHRS, CDR2 YFSETQ. V lost 1 base to trimming and J lost 0 bases, with 14 bases between them. Concerning this clonotype: What it binds is not known.

The sequenced sample consisted of blood. The TCR originated in a woman aged 55-69 years in good health. This chain links TRBV5-1 with TRBJ2-6; the D gene is possibly TRBD1 (6 bases). Here the CDR3 DNA reads TGCGCCAGCAGCTTGTTTGGCTCAGGGGTCTCTGGGGCCAACGTCCTGACTTTC. Its translation: CASSLFGSGVSGANVLTF.